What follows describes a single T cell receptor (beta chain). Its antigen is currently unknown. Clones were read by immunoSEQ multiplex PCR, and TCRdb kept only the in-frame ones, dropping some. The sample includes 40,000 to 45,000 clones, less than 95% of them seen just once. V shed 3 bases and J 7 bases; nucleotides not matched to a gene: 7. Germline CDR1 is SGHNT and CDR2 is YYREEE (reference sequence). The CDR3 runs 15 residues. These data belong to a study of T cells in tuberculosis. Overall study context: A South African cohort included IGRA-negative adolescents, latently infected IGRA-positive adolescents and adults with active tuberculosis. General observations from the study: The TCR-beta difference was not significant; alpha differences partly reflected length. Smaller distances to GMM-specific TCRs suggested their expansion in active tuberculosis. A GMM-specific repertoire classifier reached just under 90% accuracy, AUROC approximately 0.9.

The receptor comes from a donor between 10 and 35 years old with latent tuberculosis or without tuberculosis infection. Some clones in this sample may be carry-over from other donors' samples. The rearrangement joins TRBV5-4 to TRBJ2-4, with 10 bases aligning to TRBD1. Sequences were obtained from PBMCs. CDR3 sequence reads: CASSSPGQGTNIQYF. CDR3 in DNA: TGTGCCAGCAGCTCACCGGGACAGGGGACGAACATTCAGTACTTC.